This TCR beta chain originates from a study of shared clonotypes between healthy human individuals. TCRdb's copy holds only in-frame clones and misses some; the assay was immunoSEQ multiplex PCR. The sample includes 400,000 to 600,000 clones, over 60% of them seen just once. Germline lookup yields CDR1 MDHEN and CDR2 SYDVKM. Trimming took off 3 bases at V and 4 bases at J, with 18 bases between the two ends. This CDR3 is built from 17 residues. V and J are TRBV28 and TRBJ1-4; a possible D gene is TRBD1 (6 bases). The TCR originated in a woman aged 40 to 49 in good health. Some clones in this sample may be carry-over from other donors' samples. Input material: PBMCs. CDR3 sequence (DNA): TGTGCCAGCAGTTTCCCACCTCTGACAGGAGGTAATGAAAAACTGTTTTTT. It codes for CASSFPPLTGGNEKLFF. Using reference TRBV28 and TRBJ1-4 for the parts outside the CDR3, the full variable domain is DVKVTQSSRYLVKRTGEKVFLECVQDMDHENMFWYRQDPGLGLRLIYFSYDVKMKEKGDIPEGYSVSREKKERFSLILESASTNQTSMYLCASSFPPLTGGNEKLFFGSGTQLSVL.